The subject of this entry is one T cell receptor beta chain. These data are taken from a study of OX40 agonist ivuxolimab in advanced cancers. With 5 bases removed from V and 2 bases from J, the gap between germline ends came to 15 bases. CDR3 length: 14 amino acids. CDR1 SQVTM and CDR2 ANQGSEA come from the germline V gene. The table came from immunoSEQ multiplex PCR; TCRdb's copy has only in-frame clones and leaves some out. Of fewer than 6,000 clones listed, 90% are singletons. The J gene is TRBJ1-2, the V gene TRBV29-1; D possibly corresponds to TRBD1 (5 bases). The sequencing used CD4+ or CD8+ T cells sorted from blood, collected in a trial of the OX40 agonist ivuxolimab. This receptor was identified in an adult with an advanced solid tumor such as melanoma, head and neck, liver or kidney cancer. This CDR3 reads CSVPYLRENYGYTF. In nucleotides, the CDR3 is TGCAGCGTTCCATACCTCAGGGAGAACTATGGCTACACCTTC. The complete variable domain, with remaining parts taken from reference TRBV29-1 and TRBJ1-2, reads SAVISQKPSRDICQRGTSLTIQCQVDSQVTMMFWYRQQPGQSLTLIATANQGSEATYESGFVIDKFPISRPNLTFSTLTVSNMSPEDSSIYLCSVPYLRENYGYTFGSGTRLTVV.